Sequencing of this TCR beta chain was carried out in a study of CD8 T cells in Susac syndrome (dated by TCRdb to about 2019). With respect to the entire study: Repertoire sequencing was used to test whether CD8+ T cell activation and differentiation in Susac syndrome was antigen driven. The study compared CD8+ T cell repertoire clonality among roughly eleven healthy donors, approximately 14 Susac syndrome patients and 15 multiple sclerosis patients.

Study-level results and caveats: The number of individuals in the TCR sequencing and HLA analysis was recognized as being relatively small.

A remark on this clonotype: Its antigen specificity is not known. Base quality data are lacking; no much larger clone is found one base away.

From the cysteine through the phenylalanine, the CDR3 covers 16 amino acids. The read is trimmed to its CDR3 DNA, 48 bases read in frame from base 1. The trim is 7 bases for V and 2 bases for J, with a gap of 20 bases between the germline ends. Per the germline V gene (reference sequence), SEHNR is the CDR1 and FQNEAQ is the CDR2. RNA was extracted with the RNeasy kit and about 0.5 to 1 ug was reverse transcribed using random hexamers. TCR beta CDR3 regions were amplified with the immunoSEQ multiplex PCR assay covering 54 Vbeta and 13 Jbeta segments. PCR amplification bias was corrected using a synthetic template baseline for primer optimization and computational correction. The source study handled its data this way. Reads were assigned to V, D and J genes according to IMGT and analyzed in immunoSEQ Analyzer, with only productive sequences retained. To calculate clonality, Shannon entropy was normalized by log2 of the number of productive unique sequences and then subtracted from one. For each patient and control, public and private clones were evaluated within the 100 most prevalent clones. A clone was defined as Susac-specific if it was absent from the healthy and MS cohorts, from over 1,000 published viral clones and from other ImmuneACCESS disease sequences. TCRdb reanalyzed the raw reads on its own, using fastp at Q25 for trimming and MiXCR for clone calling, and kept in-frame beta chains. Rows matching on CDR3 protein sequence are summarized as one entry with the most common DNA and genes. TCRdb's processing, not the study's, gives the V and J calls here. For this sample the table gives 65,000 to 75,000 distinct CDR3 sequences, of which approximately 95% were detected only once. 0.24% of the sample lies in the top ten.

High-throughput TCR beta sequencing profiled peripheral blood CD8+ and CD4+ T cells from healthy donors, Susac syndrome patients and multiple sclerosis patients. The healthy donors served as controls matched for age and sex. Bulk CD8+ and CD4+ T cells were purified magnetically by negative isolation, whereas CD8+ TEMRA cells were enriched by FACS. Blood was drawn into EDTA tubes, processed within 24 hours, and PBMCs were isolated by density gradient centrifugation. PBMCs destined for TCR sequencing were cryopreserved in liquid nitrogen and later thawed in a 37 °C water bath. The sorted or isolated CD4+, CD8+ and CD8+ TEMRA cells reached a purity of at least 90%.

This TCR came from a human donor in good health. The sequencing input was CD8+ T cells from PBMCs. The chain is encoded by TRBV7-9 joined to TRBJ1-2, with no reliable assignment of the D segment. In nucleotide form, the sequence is TGTGCCAGCACTACTCACGGGCAGGACTCGAACTATGGCTACACCTTC. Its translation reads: CASTTHGQDSNYGYTF. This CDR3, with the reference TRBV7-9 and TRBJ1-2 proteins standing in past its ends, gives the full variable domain DTGVSQNPRHKITKRGQNVTFRCDPISEHNRLYWYRQTLGQGPEFLTYFQNEAQLEKSRLLSDRFSAERPKGSFSTLEIQRTEQGDSAMYLCASTTHGQDSNYGYTFGSGTRLTVV.